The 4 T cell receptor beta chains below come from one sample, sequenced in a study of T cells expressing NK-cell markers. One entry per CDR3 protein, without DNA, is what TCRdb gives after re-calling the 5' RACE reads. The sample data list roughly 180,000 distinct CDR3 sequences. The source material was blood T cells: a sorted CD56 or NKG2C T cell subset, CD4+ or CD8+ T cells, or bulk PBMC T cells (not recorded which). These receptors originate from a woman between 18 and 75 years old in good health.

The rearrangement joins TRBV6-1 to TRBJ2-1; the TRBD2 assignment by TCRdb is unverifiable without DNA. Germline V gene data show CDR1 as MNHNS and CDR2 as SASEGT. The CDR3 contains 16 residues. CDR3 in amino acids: CASRGLAGNSYNEQFF.

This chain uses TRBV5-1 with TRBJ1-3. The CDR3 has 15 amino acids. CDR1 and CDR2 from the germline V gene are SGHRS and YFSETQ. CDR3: CASSLPTQSGNTIYF. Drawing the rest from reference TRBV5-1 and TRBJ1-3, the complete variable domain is KAGVTQTPRYLIKTRGQQVTLSCSPISGHRSVSWYQQTPGQGLQFLFEYFSETQRNKGNFPGRFSGRQFSNSRSEMNVSTLELGDSALYLCASSLPTQSGNTIYFGEGSWLTVV.

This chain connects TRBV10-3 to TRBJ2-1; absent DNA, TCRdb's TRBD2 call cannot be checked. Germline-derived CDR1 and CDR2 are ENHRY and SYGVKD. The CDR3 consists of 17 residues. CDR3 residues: CAISESTIGGGDNEQFF.

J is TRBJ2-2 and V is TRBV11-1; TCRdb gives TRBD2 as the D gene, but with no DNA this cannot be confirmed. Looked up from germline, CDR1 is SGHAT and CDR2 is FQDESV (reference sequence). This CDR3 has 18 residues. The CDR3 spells CASSPDAGGRSNTGELFF. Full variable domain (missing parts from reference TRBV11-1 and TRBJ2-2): EAEVAQSPRYKITEKSQAVAFWCDPISGHATLYWYRQILGQGPELLVQFQDESVVDDSQLPKDRFSAERLKGVDSTLKIQPAELGDSAMYLCASSPDAGGRSNTGELFFGEGSRLTVL.